This TCR beta chain was identified in a study of T cell responses to AZD1222 COVID-19 vaccine. Findings of the study overall: Close to half of all spike-specific TCRs reportedly target regions of the variants that are unmutated. Seropositive status at baseline applied to only a handful of AZD1222 recipients.

Profiling relied on immunoSEQ multiplex PCR, and the TCRdb table lists in-frame clones only, not all of them. The table records about 69,000 clones, 83% of them present only once. The germline V gene has CDR1 MNHNS and CDR2 SASEGT. Between the trimmed V and J ends, which lost 1 base and 4 bases, there was a span of 19 bases. CDR3 length: 17 amino acids. This clone was seen more than once but under ten times. The target antigen is unknown. This sequence joins TRBV6-1 and TRBJ1-1, with D maybe TRBD1 (6 bases). Sequences were derived from peripheral blood, sampled 28 days after the second AZD1222 dose. This clonotype was sampled from an adult who received the AZD1222 COVID-19 vaccine. As DNA, the CDR3 is TGTGCCAGCAGTGAAGATCAGTGGGAGGGGGTTGGCACTGAAGCTTTCTTT. Translated, it gives CASSEDQWEGVGTEAFF.